This T cell receptor (beta chain) is from a study of blood T cell repertoires in COVID-19. Study summary: Sample material is recorded as cDNA or gDNA derived from T cells, B-cell-depleted T cells, or PBMCs.

The CDR3 totals 13 residues. J gave up 2 bases and V 4 bases, and 1 base lay outside the gene matches. CDR1 and CDR2 from the germline V gene are SGHAT and FQDESV (reference sequence). Using immunoSEQ multiplex PCR, the repertoire was profiled, and TCRdb retains in-frame clones only, with some absent. The sample consists of 250,000 or so clones, around 84% of them appearing once. This TCR came from a woman in her sixties or seventies with active or convalescent COVID-19. The chain combines TRBV11-1 with TRBJ1-2; 7 nucleotides line up with TRBD1. Sequenced: peripheral blood. The CDR3 loop reads CASSSGQNYGYTF. CDR3 nucleotide sequence: TGTGCCAGCAGCTCGGGACAGAACTATGGCTACACCTTC.